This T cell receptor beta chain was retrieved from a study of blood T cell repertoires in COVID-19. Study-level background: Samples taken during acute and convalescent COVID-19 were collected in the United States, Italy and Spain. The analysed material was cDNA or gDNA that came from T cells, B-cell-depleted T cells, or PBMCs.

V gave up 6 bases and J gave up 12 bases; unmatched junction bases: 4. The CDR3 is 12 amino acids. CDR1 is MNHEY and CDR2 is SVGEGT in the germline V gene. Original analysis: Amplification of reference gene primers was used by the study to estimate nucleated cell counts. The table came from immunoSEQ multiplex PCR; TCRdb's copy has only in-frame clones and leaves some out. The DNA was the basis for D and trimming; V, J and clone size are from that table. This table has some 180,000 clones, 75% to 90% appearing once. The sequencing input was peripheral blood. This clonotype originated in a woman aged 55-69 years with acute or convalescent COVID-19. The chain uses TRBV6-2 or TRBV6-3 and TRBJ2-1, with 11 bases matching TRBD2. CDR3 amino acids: CASRPSGRSQFF. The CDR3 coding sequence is TGTGCCAGCAGGCCTAGCGGGAGGTCGCAGTTCTTC.